The present T cell receptor (beta chain) was sequenced within a study of identical twins' blood T cells. Study-wide results and caveats: Environmental influences on twin similarity could not be excluded. Mainly, cloneset size products determined shared clonotypes, twins included.

This clonotype was detected a few times. Its target is unknown. Trimming shortened V by 3 bases and J by 4 bases, and 16 bases separated the two germline ends. From germline, CDR1 is SGDLS and CDR2 YYNGEE. The CDR3 has 16 amino acids. Using its own MiXCR run on the 5' RACE reads, TCRdb lists one record per CDR3 protein. The table lists 350,000 to 450,000 distinct CDR3 sequences, around 30% of them singletons, with roughly 6.1% in the top ten. Three pairs of healthy female monozygous twins were the donors. All three twin pairs grew up together with likely shared infections and vaccines. The sequencing input was PBMCs. This rearrangement joins TRBV9 to TRBJ1-4; tentatively, D is TRBD1 (6 bases). This TCR was recovered from a woman aged 18 to 49 in good health. CDR3 loop: CASSAPGGGSNEKLFF. The CDR3 coding sequence is TGTGCCAGCAGCGCCCCCGGAGGGGGGAGTAATGAAAAACTGTTTTTT.